The 27 T cell receptor beta chains below all came from one sample that was sequenced in a study of T cell repertoires in cytomegalovirus infection. TCRdb re-derived calls from the reads in MiXCR, one entry per CDR3 protein. This sample has hundreds of thousands of distinct CDR3 sequences; around 6.6% occur once, and the top ten carry 6.5%. Specimen: PBMCs. The receptors were sampled from a human donor in good health (CMV status not recorded). Some clones in this sample may be carry-over from other donors' samples.

Many counts were recorded for this clonotype. J is TRBJ2-1 and V is TRBV6-4; D is possibly TRBD1 (5 bases). The germline gives CDR1 MRHNA, CDR2 SNTAGT. This CDR3 is 13 amino acids long. Trimming shortened V by 3 bases and J by 7 bases, and 10 bases separated the two germline ends. This CDR3 reads CASSEQAQNEQFF. The CDR3 DNA sequence: TGTGCCAGCAGTGAACAGGCTCAGAATGAGCAGTTCTTC.

Ten or more counts support this clonotype. In DNA, the CDR3 is TGTGCCAGCAGGCAAACAGTCTCTGGGGCCAACGTCCTGACTTTC. Translation: CASRQTVSGANVLTF. The rearrangement joins TRBV2 to TRBJ2-6; D is unclear. Trimming pared 6 bases from V and 0 bases from J, leaving 9 bases between. CDR3 size: 15 residues. CDR1 is SNHLY, CDR2 FYNNEI, per germline.

This clonotype was found many times. The chain carries TRBV6-5 and TRBJ1-1; D gene uncertain. Germline loops: CDR1 MNHEY, CDR2 SVGAGI. This CDR3 has 13 amino acids. The V gene lost 6 bases and the J gene lost 0 bases, with 8 bases spanning the gap. The CDR3 loop is CASRPHMNTEAFF. The DNA for the CDR3 is TGTGCCAGCAGGCCCCATATGAACACTGAAGCTTTCTTT.

This clonotype was detected a few times. The CDR3 DNA reads as TGTGCCAGCAGTGAATTTCCCGGACAGGAGCTGTTTTTT. It encodes CASSEFPGQELFF. The J gene is TRBJ2-2, the V gene TRBV6-1, with D perhaps TRBD1 (5 bases). The CDR3 totals 13 residues. Trimming left V 2 bases short and J 10 bases short, with 11 bases between. Germline V lookup: CDR1 MNHNS, CDR2 SASEGT.

This clonotype was counted between two and nine times. This chain uses TRBV28 with TRBJ1-2, with D possibly matching TRBD1 (5 bases). The V and J ends lost 5 bases and 7 bases respectively, with 20 bases between them. Looked up from germline, CDR1 is MDHEN and CDR2 is SYDVKM. The CDR3 spans 15 residues. The chain's CDR3 is CASSPRARRGVGYTF. CDR3 nucleotide sequence: TGTGCCAGCAGTCCTCGTGCACGTCGAGGGGTTGGCTACACCTTC.

This clonotype was found many times. CDR3 protein: CASSLDVLAGDNEQFF. The CDR3 bases are TGTGCCAGCAGCTTAGATGTATTAGCGGGGGACAATGAGCAGTTCTTC. The chain couples TRBV7-2 to TRBJ2-1; 9 nucleotides align to TRBD2. The junction had 6 bases not matched to a gene; V was cut back by 1 base and J by 5 bases. The CDR3 has 16 residues. Looked up from germline, CDR1 is SGHTA and CDR2 is FQGNSA.

The table lists this clonotype with many counts. The chain couples TRBV12-3 or TRBV12-4 to TRBJ1-3, with a tentative D call TRBD1 (5 bases). With 8 bases removed from V and 6 bases from J, the gap between germline ends came to 23 bases. The CDR3 sequence is 16 residues long. CDR3 nucleotides: TGTGCCAGCTCCCTCGGGGGAACGAGGGGTCCAAACACCATATATTTT. Amino acids: CASSLGGTRGPNTIYF.

This clonotype was seen a few times. The chain uses TRBV29-1 and TRBJ2-5; D call uncertain. The CDR3 loop spans 13 amino acids. Germline lookup yields CDR1 SQVTM and CDR2 ANQGSEA. V gave up 5 bases and J gave up 2 bases, with 12 bases separating them. The CDR3 DNA reads as TGCAGCGTTACCTTTCGGAGACAAGAGACCCAGTACTTC. It is translated as CSVTFRRQETQYF.

This clonotype occurred many times. The J gene is TRBJ1-2, the V gene TRBV4-3, with D hard to call. Germline values: CDR1 LGHNA, CDR2 YSLEER. The CDR3 consists of 16 residues. Trimming took 1 base from V and 8 from J, leaving 20 bases between them. CDR3 DNA: TGCGCCAGCAGCCAAGGACCCTCAGACACTGTAGGCGGCTACACCTTC. This codes for CASSQGPSDTVGGYTF.

This clonotype occurred many times. The V gene is TRBV20-1, the J gene TRBJ1-1; no clear D gene. Trimming left V 6 bases short and J 0 bases short, with 14 bases between. Looked up from germline, CDR1 is DFQATT and CDR2 is SNEGSKA (reference sequence). This CDR3 comprises 14 residues. The CDR3 spells CSASDGSLNTEAFF. The CDR3 nucleotides read TGCAGTGCATCCGACGGCTCCCTGAACACTGAAGCTTTCTTT.

This clonotype was seen many times. The rearrangement uses TRBV7-8 and TRBJ2-4; D may be TRBD1 or TRBD2 (5 bases each). CDR1 SGHVS and CDR2 FQNEAQ come from the germline V gene. V was shortened by 5 bases and J by 0 bases, with 20 bases between the two germline ends. The CDR3 runs to 18 residues. DNA of the CDR3: TGTGCCAGCAGCGAACAATTCGGGGACGCTCTAGCCAAAAACATTCAGTACTTC. It specifies CASSEQFGDALAKNIQYF.

V usage is TRBV4-3 and J usage is TRBJ2-7; no firm D call. This CDR3 spans 15 amino acids. Per germline, CDR1 LGHNA and CDR2 YSLEER. V lost 1 base to trimming and J lost 3 bases, with 13 bases between them. CDR3 amino acids: CASSQADRGIYEQYF. CDR3 bases: TGCGCCAGCAGCCAAGCTGATCGCGGTATCTACGAGCAGTACTTC.

This clonotype was seen repeatedly, ten times or more. The chain combines TRBV2 with TRBJ1-5; no definite D call. In germline, CDR1 is SNHLY, CDR2 FYNNEI. The CDR3 length is 14 residues. V lost 7 bases and J lost 1, with 11 bases in between. The CDR3 is CASKQTYSNQPQHF. CDR3 DNA sequence: TGTGCCAGCAAGCAGACATACAGCAATCAGCCCCAGCATTTT.

There are many counts of this clonotype. This chain links TRBV2 with TRBJ2-2; D not certain. CDR3 length: 10 amino acids. V was clipped by 4 bases and J by 6 bases, with 0 bases between them. The V gene's germline CDR1 is SNHLY and CDR2 FYNNEI. DNA for the CDR3: TGTGCCAGCAGTGCCGGGGAGCTGTTTTTT. It encodes CASSAGELFF.

The gene calls are TRBV7-8 and TRBJ2-7, with D unresolved. Looked up from germline, CDR1 is SGHVS and CDR2 is FQNEAQ. This CDR3 spans 13 amino acids. V gave up 5 bases and J gave up 0 bases, with 8 bases separating them. The CDR3 DNA follows: TGTGCCAGCAGCCCGCCCCCCTCCTACGAGCAGTACTTC. It is translated as CASSPPPSYEQYF.

This clonotype has ten or more counts. The rearrangement uses TRBV6-1 and TRBJ1-3, with unresolved D. CDR1 is MNHNS and CDR2 is SASEGT in the germline V gene. This CDR3 has 16 amino acids. V was trimmed by 6 bases and J by 0 bases, leaving 15 bases between them. The CDR3 coding sequence is TGTGCCAGCAGCACCGGTCCTTTACGCTCTGGAAACACCATATATTTT. It specifies CASSTGPLRSGNTIYF.

This clonotype was seen repeatedly, ten times or more. The chain combines TRBV4-1 with TRBJ1-2, with 9 bases that match TRBD1. This CDR3 has 15 amino acids. Germline V gene sequence: CDR1 MGHRA, CDR2 YSYEKL. Trimming cost V 1 base and J 5 bases; bases outside gene matches: 5. This chain's CDR3 is CASSQGTGVLYGYTF. The CDR3 coding sequence is TGCGCCAGCAGCCAAGGGACAGGGGTCTTGTATGGCTACACCTTC.

This clonotype has at least ten counts. The chain is built from TRBV5-4 and TRBJ2-1; no clear D. With 4 bases removed from V and 15 bases from J, the gap between germline ends came to 20 bases. Germline CDR1 reads SGHNT; CDR2 reads YYREEE (reference sequence). The CDR3 contains 13 residues. The CDR3 DNA is TGTGCCAGCAGCCCACTATCCGACAAGGGCCCGTTCTTC. It encodes CASSPLSDKGPFF.

This clonotype has at least ten counts. The rearrangement uses TRBV20-1 and TRBJ1-1; D is ambiguous. Germline CDR1 and CDR2: DFQATT and SNEGSKA (reference sequence). V lost 2 bases to trimming and J lost 0 bases, with 10 bases between them. The CDR3 loop spans 14 amino acids. The CDR3 loop reads CSARKRTVNTEAFF. The CDR3 DNA follows: TGCAGTGCTAGAAAGAGGACGGTGAACACTGAAGCTTTCTTT.

Many counts were recorded for this clonotype. The gene calls are TRBV7-9 and TRBJ2-3, with TRBD1 matching 9 bases. This CDR3 is built from 15 residues. The junction had 4 bases not matched to a gene; V was cut back by 4 bases and J by 2 bases. CDR1 and CDR2 from the germline V gene are SEHNR and FQNEAQ (reference sequence). The CDR3 loop is CASSSRDRATDTQYF. The DNA of the CDR3 is TGTGCCAGCAGCTCCCGGGACAGGGCCACAGATACGCAGTATTTT.

The V gene is TRBV5-1, the J gene TRBJ2-7; 8 bases match TRBD1. Trimming cost V 0 bases and J 1 base; bases outside gene matches: 6. CDR1 and CDR2 (germline): SGHRS, YFSETQ. CDR3 length equals 16 residues. CDR3 sequence: CASSLAGQGVSYEQYF. CDR3 nucleotides: TGCGCCAGCAGCTTGGCTGGACAGGGCGTTTCCTACGAGCAGTACTTC.

This rearrangement joins TRBV30 to TRBJ1-1; unclear D gene. Germline V gene sequence: CDR1 GTSNPN, CDR2 SVGIG (reference sequence). The CDR3 totals 12 residues. V shed 0 bases and J shed 8 bases, with 10 bases lying between them. The DNA of the CDR3 is TGTGCCTGGAGTGTCTCGGAAGGGGAAGCTTTCTTT. It is translated as CAWSVSEGEAFF.

This clonotype was seen many times. The CDR3 DNA sequence: TGTGCCAGCAGTCCAACAGGGATATCCTACGAGCAGTACTTC. This sequence encodes CASSPTGISYEQYF. The chain couples TRBV28 to TRBJ2-7, with TRBD1 as a possible D gene (6 bases). Germline CDR1 is MDHEN and CDR2 is SYDVKM. The CDR3 spans 14 residues. V lost 5 bases, J lost 1 base, and 12 bases lay in between.

The sample holds many counts of this clonotype. The chain recombines TRBV7-8 with TRBJ1-1, with 8 bases fitting TRBD1. There are 13 residues in the CDR3. Germline V gene sequence: CDR1 SGHVS, CDR2 FQNEAQ. With V trimmed by 5 bases and J by 8 bases, 7 bases remained unmatched. The CDR3 here is CASSPHRDREAFF. For the CDR3, the DNA is TGTGCCAGCAGCCCCCACCGGGACAGGGAAGCTTTCTTT. The variable domain in full, completed from reference TRBV7-8 and TRBJ1-1, reads GAGVSQSPRYKVAKRGQDVALRCDPISGHVSLFWYQQALGQGPEFLTYFQNEAQLDKSGLPSDRFFAERPEGSVSTLKIQRTQQEDSAVYLCASSPHRDREAFFGQGTRLTVV.

This clonotype was seen repeatedly, ten times or more. The chain employs TRBV10-3 and TRBJ1-1; D gene unclear. V was trimmed by 5 bases and J by 3 bases, leaving 10 bases between them. This CDR3 spans 13 amino acids. CDR1 is ENHRY and CDR2 is SYGVKD in the germline V gene. CDR3 DNA: TGTGCCATCAGTACTGATGGGGACACTGAAGCTTTCTTT. Translated, it gives CAISTDGDTEAFF.

The V gene is TRBV28, the J gene TRBJ2-3; D unresolved. This CDR3 contains 15 residues. Germline V lookup: CDR1 MDHEN, CDR2 SYDVKM. V lost 5 bases, J lost 2 bases, and 14 bases lay in between. CDR3 loop: CASSPPTELTDTQYF. DNA of the CDR3: TGTGCCAGCAGTCCACCTACAGAGCTCACAGATACGCAGTATTTT.

This clonotype was counted only a few times. The rearrangement uses TRBV28 and TRBJ2-3, with a tentative D call TRBD2 (5 bases). CDR3 size: 17 residues. Looked up from germline, CDR1 is MDHEN and CDR2 is SYDVKM. V was shortened by 10 bases and J by 1 base, with 24 bases between the two germline ends. CDR3 DNA: TGTGCCACGTCCCAAGCAGCGCGGGCCGCGGGCACAGATACGCAGTATTTT. Translating gives CATSQAARAAGTDTQYF.